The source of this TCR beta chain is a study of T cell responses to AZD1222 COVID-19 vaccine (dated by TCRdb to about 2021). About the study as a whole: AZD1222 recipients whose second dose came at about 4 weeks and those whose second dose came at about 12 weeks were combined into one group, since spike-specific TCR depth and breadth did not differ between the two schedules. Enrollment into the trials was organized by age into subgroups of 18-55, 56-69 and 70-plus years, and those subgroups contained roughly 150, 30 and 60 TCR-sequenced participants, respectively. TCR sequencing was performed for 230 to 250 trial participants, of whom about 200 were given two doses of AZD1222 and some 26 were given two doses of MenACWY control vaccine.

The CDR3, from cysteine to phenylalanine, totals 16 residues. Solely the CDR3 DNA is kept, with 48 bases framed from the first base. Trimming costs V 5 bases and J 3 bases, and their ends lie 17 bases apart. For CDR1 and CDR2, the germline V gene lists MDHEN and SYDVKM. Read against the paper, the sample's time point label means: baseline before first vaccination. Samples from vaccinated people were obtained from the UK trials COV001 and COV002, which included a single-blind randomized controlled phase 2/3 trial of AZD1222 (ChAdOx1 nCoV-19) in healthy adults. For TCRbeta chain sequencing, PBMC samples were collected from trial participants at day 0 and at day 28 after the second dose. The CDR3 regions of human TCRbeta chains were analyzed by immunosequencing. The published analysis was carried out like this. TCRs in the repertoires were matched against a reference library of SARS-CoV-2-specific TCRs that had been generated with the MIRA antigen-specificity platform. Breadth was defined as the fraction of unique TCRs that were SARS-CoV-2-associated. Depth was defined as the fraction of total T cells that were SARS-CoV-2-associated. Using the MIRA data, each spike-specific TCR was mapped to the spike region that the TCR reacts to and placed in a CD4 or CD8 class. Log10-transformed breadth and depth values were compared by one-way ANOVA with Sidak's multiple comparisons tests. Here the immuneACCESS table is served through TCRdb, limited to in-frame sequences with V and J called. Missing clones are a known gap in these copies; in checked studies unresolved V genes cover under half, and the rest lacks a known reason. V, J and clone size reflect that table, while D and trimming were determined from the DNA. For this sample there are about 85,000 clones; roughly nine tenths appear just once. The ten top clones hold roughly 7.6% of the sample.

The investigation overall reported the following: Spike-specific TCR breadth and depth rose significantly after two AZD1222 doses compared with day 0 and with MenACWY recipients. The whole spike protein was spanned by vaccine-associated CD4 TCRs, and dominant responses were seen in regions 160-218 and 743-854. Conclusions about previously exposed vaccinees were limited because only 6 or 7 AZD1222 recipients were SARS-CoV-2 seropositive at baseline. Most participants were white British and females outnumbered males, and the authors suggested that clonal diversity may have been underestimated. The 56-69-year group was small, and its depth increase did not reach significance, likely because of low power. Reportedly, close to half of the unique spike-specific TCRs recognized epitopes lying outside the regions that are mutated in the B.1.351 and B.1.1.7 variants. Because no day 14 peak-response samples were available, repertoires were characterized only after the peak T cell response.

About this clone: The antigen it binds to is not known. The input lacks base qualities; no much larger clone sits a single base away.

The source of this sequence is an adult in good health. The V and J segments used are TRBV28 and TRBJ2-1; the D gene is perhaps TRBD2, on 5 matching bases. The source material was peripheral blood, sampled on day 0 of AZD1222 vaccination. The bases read TGTGCCAGCAGTCCCCTCGAGGGCGAACTCTACAATGAGCAGTTCTTC. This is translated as CASSPLEGELYNEQFF. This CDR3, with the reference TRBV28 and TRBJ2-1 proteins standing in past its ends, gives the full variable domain DVKVTQSSRYLVKRTGEKVFLECVQDMDHENMFWYRQDPGLGLRLIYFSYDVKMKEKGDIPEGYSVSREKKERFSLILESASTNQTSMYLCASSPLEGELYNEQFFGPGTRLTVL.